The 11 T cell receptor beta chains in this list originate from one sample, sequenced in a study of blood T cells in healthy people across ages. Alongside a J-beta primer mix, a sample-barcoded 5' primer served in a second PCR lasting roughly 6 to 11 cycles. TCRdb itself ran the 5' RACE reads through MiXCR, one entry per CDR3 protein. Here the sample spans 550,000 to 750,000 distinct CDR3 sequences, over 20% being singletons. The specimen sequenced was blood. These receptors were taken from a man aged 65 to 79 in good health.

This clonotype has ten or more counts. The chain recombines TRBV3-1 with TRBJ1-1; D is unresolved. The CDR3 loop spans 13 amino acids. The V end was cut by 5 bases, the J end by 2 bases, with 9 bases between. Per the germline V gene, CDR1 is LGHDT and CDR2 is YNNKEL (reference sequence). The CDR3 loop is CASSSTPNTEAFF. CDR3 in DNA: TGTGCCAGCAGCTCAACACCCAACACTGAAGCTTTCTTT.

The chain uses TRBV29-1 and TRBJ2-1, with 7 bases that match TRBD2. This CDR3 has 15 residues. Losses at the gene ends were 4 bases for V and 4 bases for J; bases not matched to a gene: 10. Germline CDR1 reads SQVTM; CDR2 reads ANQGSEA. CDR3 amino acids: CSVGEYAGAYNEQFF. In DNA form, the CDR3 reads TGCAGCGTTGGGGAGTACGCGGGAGCATACAATGAGCAGTTCTTC.

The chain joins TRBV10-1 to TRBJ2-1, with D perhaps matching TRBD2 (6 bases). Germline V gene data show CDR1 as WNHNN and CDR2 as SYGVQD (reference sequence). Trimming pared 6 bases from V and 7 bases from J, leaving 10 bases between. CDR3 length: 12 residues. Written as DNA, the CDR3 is TGCGCCAGCAGCCCGGGGGAGAATGAGCAGTTCTTC. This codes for CASSPGENEQFF.

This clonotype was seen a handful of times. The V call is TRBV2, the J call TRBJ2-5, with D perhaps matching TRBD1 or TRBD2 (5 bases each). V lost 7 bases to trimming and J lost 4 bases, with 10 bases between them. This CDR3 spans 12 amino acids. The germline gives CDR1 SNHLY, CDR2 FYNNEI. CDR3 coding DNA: TGTGCCAGCATGACTGGGGGAGAGACCCAGTACTTC. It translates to CASMTGGETQYF. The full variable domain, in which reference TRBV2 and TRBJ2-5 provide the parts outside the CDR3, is EPEVTQTPSHQVTQMGQEVILRCVPISNHLYFYWYRQILGQKVEFLVSFYNNEISEKSEIFDDQFSVERPDGSNFTLKIRSTKLEDSAMYFCASMTGGETQYFGPGTRLLVL.

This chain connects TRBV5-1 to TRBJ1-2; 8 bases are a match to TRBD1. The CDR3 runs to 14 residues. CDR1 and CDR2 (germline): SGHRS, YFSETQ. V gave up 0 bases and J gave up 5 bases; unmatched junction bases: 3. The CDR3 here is CASSLEGQEYGYTF. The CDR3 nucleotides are TGCGCCAGCAGCTTGGAGGGACAGGAGTATGGCTACACCTTC.

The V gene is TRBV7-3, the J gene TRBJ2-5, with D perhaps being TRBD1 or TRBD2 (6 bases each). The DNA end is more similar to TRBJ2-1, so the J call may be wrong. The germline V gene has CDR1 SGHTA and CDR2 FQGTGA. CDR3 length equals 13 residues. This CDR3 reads CASSPPGANEQFF. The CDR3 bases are TGTGCCAGCAGTCCTCCGGGGGCCAATGAGCAGTTCTTC.

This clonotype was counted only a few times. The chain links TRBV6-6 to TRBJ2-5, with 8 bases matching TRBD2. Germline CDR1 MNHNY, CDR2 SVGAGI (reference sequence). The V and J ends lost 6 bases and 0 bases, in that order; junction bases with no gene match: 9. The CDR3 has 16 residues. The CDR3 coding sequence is TGTGCCAGCAGCCCGGCGTCTAGCGGGTACCAAGAGACCCAGTACTTC. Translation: CASSPASSGYQETQYF.

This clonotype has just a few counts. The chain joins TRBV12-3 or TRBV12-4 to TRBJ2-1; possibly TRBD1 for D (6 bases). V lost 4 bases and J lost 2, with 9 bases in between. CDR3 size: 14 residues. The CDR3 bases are TGTGCCAGCAGTTCCAGACAGGCCTACAATGAGCAGTTCTTC. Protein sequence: CASSSRQAYNEQFF.

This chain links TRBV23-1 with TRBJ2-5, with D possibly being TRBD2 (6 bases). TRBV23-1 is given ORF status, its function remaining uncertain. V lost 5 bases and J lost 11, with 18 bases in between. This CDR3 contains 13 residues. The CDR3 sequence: CASSTRDSVEQYF. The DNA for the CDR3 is TGCGCCAGCAGTACGCGGGACTCGGTTGAGCAGTACTTC.

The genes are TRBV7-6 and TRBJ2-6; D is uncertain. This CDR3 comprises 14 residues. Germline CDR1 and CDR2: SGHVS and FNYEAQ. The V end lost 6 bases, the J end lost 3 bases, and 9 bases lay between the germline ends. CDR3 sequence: CASSRFLGANVLTF. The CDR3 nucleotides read TGTGCCAGCAGTCGGTTTCTTGGGGCCAACGTCCTGACTTTC.

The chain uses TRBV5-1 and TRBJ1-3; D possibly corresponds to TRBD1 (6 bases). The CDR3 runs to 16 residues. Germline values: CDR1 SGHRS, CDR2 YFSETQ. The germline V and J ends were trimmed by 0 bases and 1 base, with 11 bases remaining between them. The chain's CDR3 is CASSLEGGTSGNTIYF. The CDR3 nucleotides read TGCGCCAGCAGCTTGGAGGGGGGGACTTCTGGAAACACCATATATTTT.